This TCR beta chain was sequenced during a study of shared clonotypes between healthy human individuals. Assay execution proceeded at the deep level. Measured with immunoSEQ multiplex PCR; TCRdb has only the in-frame clones, and not every one. The sample consists of 1.5 million to 2.5 million clones, over 85% of them appearing once. Germline assignment: CDR1 MDHEN and CDR2 SYDVKM. The V gene end was trimmed by 4 bases and the J gene end by 2 bases; junction bases not matched to a gene: 8. This CDR3 region has 15 residues. CD45RO-negative, CCR7-selected cells formed the naive CD8 fraction, which excluded terminally differentiated effector memory CD45RA+ cells. The study drew its donors from healthy HIV-negative adults without recent acute infections or vaccinations.

This receptor was obtained from a young man in good health. The sample consisted of naive CD8+ T cells sorted from blood. The rearrangement joins TRBV28 to TRBJ2-7; 7 bases agree with TRBD1. CDR3: CASSSPRQGTYEQYF. The CDR3 coding sequence is TGTGCCAGCAGTTCCCCTCGACAGGGAACCTACGAGCAGTACTTC.